One and the same sample provided the 20 T cell receptor beta chains below, sequenced in a study of T cells in Graves' hyperthyroidism and ophthalmopathy. Amplification yielded TCR beta CDR3 regions, with RNA transcripts as the source. A first-round RT-PCR of the TCR CDR3 used the HTBI primer set. One entry per CDR3 protein, called by TCRdb with MiXCR from the multiplex PCR reads. The sample shows a few hundred thousand distinct CDR3 sequences, roughly 23% of them seen only once. The sequenced sample was blood. Receptors were obtained from a woman between 50 and 59 years old with Graves' hyperthyroidism.

This clonotype was counted many times. This chain joins TRBV7-3 and TRBJ1-1; D is uncertain. Trimming left V 1 base short and J 8 bases short, with 11 bases between. Germline CDR1 SGHTA, CDR2 FQGTGA. The CDR3 has 13 residues. The CDR3 sequence is CASSLKFLREAFF. The CDR3 DNA follows: TGTGCCAGCAGCTTAAAATTCCTTCGCGAAGCTTTCTTT.

In this sample, this clonotype turned up many times. V gene TRBV28 combines with J gene TRBJ1-2; D uncertain. CDR3 length: 14 residues. V was pared by 2 bases and J by 2 bases, with 9 bases between. The germline gives CDR1 MDHEN, CDR2 SYDVKM. CDR3 amino acids: CASSLGNLNYGYTF. The CDR3 coding sequence is TGTGCCAGCAGTTTAGGGAATCTCAACTATGGCTACACCTTC.

This clonotype appeared a few times. The gene calls are TRBV7-2 and TRBJ2-7, with 7 nucleotides matching TRBD1. V was clipped by 4 bases and J by 0 bases; unmatched bases: 3. The CDR3 covers 14 residues. Germline V gene data show CDR1 as SGHTA and CDR2 as FQGNSA. The CDR3 here is CASSSDRDSYEQYF. CDR3 DNA: TGTGCCAGCAGCTCAGACAGGGACTCCTACGAGCAGTACTTC.

The chain joins TRBV18 to TRBJ2-7; D is perhaps TRBD2 (5 bases). The CDR3 runs 14 residues. Per germline, CDR1 KGHSH and CDR2 LQKENI. V shed 6 bases and J shed 3 bases, with 15 bases lying between them. The CDR3, as DNA: TGTGCCAGCTCTTCCAGACCGGGGAGCTACGAGCAGTACTTC. It encodes CASSSRPGSYEQYF.

The chain has TRBV20-1 and TRBJ2-2, with D unclear. Germline loops: CDR1 DFQATT, CDR2 SNEGSKA (reference sequence). The length of the CDR3 is 13 residues. V was shortened by 3 bases and J by 1 base, with 6 bases between the two germline ends. CDR3 loop: CSASSGNTGELFF. CDR3 coding DNA: TGCAGTGCTAGTTCGGGGAACACCGGGGAGCTGTTTTTT.

This clonotype appeared a few times. The V and J genes are TRBV20-1 and TRBJ1-5, with 9 bases identical to TRBD1. CDR3 length equals 15 residues. Germline assignment: CDR1 DFQATT and CDR2 SNEGSKA (reference sequence). V was clipped by 4 bases and J by 6 bases; unmatched bases: 10. CDR3 protein: CSAKSGGQGIQPQHF. In nucleotides, the CDR3 is TGCAGTGCTAAGAGTGGGGGACAGGGTATTCAGCCCCAGCATTTT.

J is TRBJ1-5 and V is TRBV6-1, with a possible D match to TRBD1 (6 bases). Germline loops: CDR1 MNHNS, CDR2 SASEGT. Trimming took off 3 bases at V and 5 bases at J, with 14 bases between the two ends. CDR3 size: 15 residues. In DNA, the CDR3 is TGTGCCAGCAGTGAGATGGCAGGGGCCTATCAGCCCCAGCATTTT. Its translation: CASSEMAGAYQPQHF.

This clonotype was counted at least ten times. The chain uses TRBV5-8 and TRBJ2-5; TRBD2 matches at 12 bases. V trimming: 5 bases; J trimming: 4 bases; junction bases outside the gene matches: 6. The CDR3 has 15 amino acids. Germline V lookup: CDR1 SGHTS, CDR2 YDEGEE. The CDR3 DNA reads TGTGCCAGCAGTCCTAGCGGGGGGGCCGCAGAGACCCAGTACTTC. Translating gives CASSPSGGAAETQYF.

This clonotype is a singleton in its sample. The gene calls are TRBV5-1 and TRBJ2-3; D is possibly TRBD2 (5 bases). CDR3 length: 15 amino acids. V was clipped by 2 bases and J by 1 base, with 11 bases between them. Germline lookup yields CDR1 SGHRS and CDR2 YFSETQ. DNA of the CDR3: TGCGCCAGCAGCTTTCTTAGCGACGGCACAGATACGCAGTATTTT. Protein sequence: CASSFLSDGTDTQYF.

This clonotype was detected only a few times. The chain recombines TRBV5-1 with TRBJ2-7, with D possibly being TRBD1 (6 bases). Trimming pared 5 bases from V and 4 bases from J, leaving 13 bases between. Germline CDR1 SGHRS, CDR2 YFSETQ. This CDR3 spans 13 amino acids. The CDR3 sequence is CASRHLQGYEQYF. CDR3 DNA: TGCGCCAGCAGACATTTACAGGGTTACGAGCAGTACTTC.

This clonotype was seen repeatedly, ten times or more. This chain links TRBV5-6 with TRBJ2-1, with D unclear. V was cut by 0 bases and J by 4 bases, with 14 bases left in between. In germline, CDR1 is SGHDT, CDR2 YYEEEE. The CDR3 is 16 residues long. CDR3 sequence reads: CASSLVPLVGYNEQFF. CDR3 bases: TGTGCCAGCAGCTTGGTACCATTGGTCGGATACAATGAGCAGTTCTTC.

This clonotype was seen many times. J is TRBJ1-1 and V is TRBV29-1; D is ambiguous. Looked up from germline, CDR1 is SQVTM and CDR2 is ANQGSEA. The CDR3 loop spans 11 amino acids. V lost 5 bases, J lost 1 base, and 5 bases lay in between. CDR3 sequence (DNA): TGCAGCGTTACTCAGAACACTGAAGCTTTCTTT. Residues: CSVTQNTEAFF.

There are a few counts of this clonotype. This rearrangement joins TRBV9 to TRBJ2-7; a possible D gene is TRBD2 (6 bases). The CDR3 totals 14 residues. V lost 0 bases and J 1 base, leaving 8 bases between the germline ends. Germline CDR1 reads SGDLS; CDR2 reads YYNGEE. This CDR3 reads CASSVDGGSYEQYF. Here the CDR3 DNA reads TGTGCCAGCAGCGTAGATGGGGGGTCCTACGAGCAGTACTTC.

The J gene is TRBJ2-3, the V gene TRBV20-1, with 9 bases fitting TRBD1. CDR3 length equals 15 residues. CDR1 is DFQATT, CDR2 SNEGSKA, per germline (reference sequence). The junction had 13 bases not matched to a gene; V was cut back by 8 bases and J by 4 bases. This CDR3 is CSSNPGTGSADTQYF. CDR3 coding DNA: TGCAGTTCGAACCCCGGGACAGGGTCGGCAGATACGCAGTATTTT.

In this sample, this clonotype turned up many times. This chain connects TRBV5-1 to TRBJ2-2; 13 bases align to TRBD2. Germline V CDR1 and CDR2: SGHRS, YFSETQ. J gave up 7 bases and V 1 base, and 4 bases lay outside the gene matches. This CDR3 contains 16 residues. In DNA, the CDR3 is TGCGCCAGCAGCTTGAGACTAGCGGGAGGCGTCGGGGAGCTGTTTTTT. This translates into CASSLRLAGGVGELFF.

This clonotype was seen repeatedly, ten times or more. The chain is built from TRBV6-2 or TRBV6-3 and TRBJ2-1; tentatively, D is TRBD2 (6 bases). CDR3 length equals 13 residues. Germline V gene lookup returns CDR1 MNHEY and CDR2 SVGEGT. V was clipped by 4 bases and J by 9 bases, with 13 bases between them. CDR3 sequence: CASSFQGLSEQFF. CDR3 DNA sequence: TGTGCCAGCAGTTTTCAGGGACTTAGTGAGCAGTTCTTC.

This clonotype was picked up many times. This chain uses TRBV7-9 with TRBJ1-6, with D uncertain. The CDR3 is made up of 16 amino acids. Trimming pared 5 bases from V and 3 bases from J, leaving 14 bases between. Germline CDR1 and CDR2: SEHNR and FQNEAQ (reference sequence). This CDR3 is CASSAIGRGYNSPLHF. The CDR3 nucleotides read TGTGCCAGCAGCGCTATCGGACGGGGCTATAATTCACCCCTCCACTTT.

This clonotype has ten or more counts. V and J are TRBV19 and TRBJ2-7, with 9 bases fitting TRBD1. V dropped 7 bases and J dropped 1; count of bases not matched to a gene: 5. Germline CDR1 is LNHDA and CDR2 is SQIVND (reference sequence). This CDR3 has 14 residues. CDR3 in amino acids: CASTRDRESYEQYF. As DNA, the CDR3 is TGTGCCAGTACCCGGGACAGGGAGTCCTACGAGCAGTACTTC.

As regards this clonotype: A much larger clone lies one base from this, so it may be a read error. This rearrangement joins TRBV5-1 to TRBJ2-3, with 7 bases fitting TRBD2. In germline, CDR1 is SGHRS, CDR2 YFSETQ. This CDR3 region has 16 residues. The trim removed 3 bases at V and 0 bases at J, leaving 7 bases unmatched. The CDR3 loop is CASSSTGGISTDTQYF. As DNA, the CDR3 is TGCGCCAGCAGCTCGACCGGGGGGATCAGCACAGATACGCAGTATTTT.

This clonotype was detected many times. The J gene is TRBJ2-1, the V gene TRBV11-2; the D gene could be TRBD1 or TRBD2 (5 bases each). CDR1 is SGHAT and CDR2 is FQNNGV in the germline V gene. V lost 5 bases and J 9 bases, leaving 17 bases between the germline ends. The CDR3 extends over 14 amino acids. CDR3 nucleotide sequence: TGTGCCAGCAGCCCCGGGACGGTGGGTGGTGAGCAGTTCTTC. Residues: CASSPGTVGGEQFF.